A selection of T cell receptor beta chains follows, all from one sample in a study of cytomegalovirus exposure and HLA in healthy donors. TCRdb keeps only in-frame clones here, not all; method: immunoSEQ multiplex PCR. The sample lists around 150,000 clones, about 75% occurring once. The sample was PBMCs. The receptors shown here come from a woman between 45 and 65 years old in good health and CMV-seropositive. Each CDR3 is given with its conserved first and last residue. A D gene is named only where the DNA matches it firmly. Clone size is shown for a subset of rows, as once, few, many or a class of expanded clone.

j_call: TRBJ2-7
v_call: TRBV4-1
clone_size: NA
d_call: TRBD2
cdr3_nt: TGCGCCAGCAGCCAAGAGGGGGGGGGTCCAGAGTCCTACGAGCAGTACTTC
cdr3_aa: CASSQEGGGPESYEQYF

j_call: TRBJ2-1
v_call: TRBV2
clone_size: NA
d_call: NA
cdr3_nt: TGTGCCAGCAGGAGAGGGCAGCTTAACAATGAGCAGTTCTTC
cdr3_aa: CASRRGQLNNEQFF

j_call: TRBJ2-2
v_call: TRBV6-5
clone_size: NA
d_call: TRBD2
cdr3_nt: TGTGCCAGCAAAGGCGGGAGCGGGACCGGGGAGCTGTTTTTT
cdr3_aa: CASKGGSGTGELFF

j_call: TRBJ1-2
v_call: TRBV18
clone_size: NA
d_call: NA
cdr3_nt: TGTGCCAGCTCACGCACACAGGGAGATTACGGTGGCTACACCTTC
cdr3_aa: CASSRTQGDYGGYTF

j_call: TRBJ1-2
v_call: TRBV19
clone_size: NA
d_call: NA
cdr3_nt: TGTGCCAGTAGTATAGGCTGGGACACCTATGGCTACACCTTC
cdr3_aa: CASSIGWDTYGYTF

j_call: TRBJ2-3
v_call: TRBV27
clone_size: once
d_call: TRBD1
cdr3_nt: TGTGCCAGCAGTTTACCGGGACAGGTGTCGAGCACAGATACGCAGTATTTT
cdr3_aa: CASSLPGQVSSTDTQYF

j_call: TRBJ1-2
v_call: TRBV7-2
clone_size: NA
d_call: NA
cdr3_nt: TGTGCCAGCAGCTTAAGTCAGGGGTCGAGCTATGGCTACACCTTC
cdr3_aa: CASSLSQGSSYGYTF

j_call: TRBJ2-2
v_call: TRBV6-5
clone_size: NA
d_call: TRBD2
cdr3_nt: TGTGCCAGCAAAGCGGGAGTGAACACCGGGGAGCTGTTTTTT
cdr3_aa: CASKAGVNTGELFF

j_call: TRBJ1-6
v_call: TRBV6-6
clone_size: NA
d_call: TRBD1
cdr3_nt: TGTGCCAGCAGCCGGGACAGGGGCCGCCGGGATTCACCCCTCCACTTT
cdr3_aa: CASSRDRGRRDSPLHF

j_call: TRBJ2-7
v_call: TRBV5-6
clone_size: NA
d_call: TRBD1
cdr3_nt: TGTGCCAGCAGCCCCGGGACAGGGAGCTACGAGCAGTACTTC
cdr3_aa: CASSPGTGSYEQYF

j_call: TRBJ2-1
v_call: TRBV9
clone_size: NA
d_call: TRBD2
cdr3_nt: TGTGCCAGCAGCACCTTTAGCGGGGGGGCCGACGTTGAGCAGTTCTTC
cdr3_aa: CASSTFSGGADVEQFF

j_call: TRBJ1-2
v_call: TRBV29-1
clone_size: NA
d_call: NA
cdr3_nt: TGCAGCGTTGAGTCGACACCTTATGGCTACACCTTC
cdr3_aa: CSVESTPYGYTF

j_call: TRBJ1-2
v_call: TRBV19
clone_size: few
d_call: NA
cdr3_nt: TGTGCCAGTAGTATACGGGACATGACTGGCTACACCTTC
cdr3_aa: CASSIRDMTGYTF

j_call: TRBJ1-6
v_call: TRBV5-4
clone_size: NA
d_call: TRBD1
cdr3_nt: TGTGCCAGCAGCTCACAGGGGGCACAATCACCCCTCCACTTT
cdr3_aa: CASSSQGAQSPLHF

j_call: TRBJ1-2
v_call: TRBV7-2
clone_size: NA
d_call: TRBD1
cdr3_nt: TGTGCCAGCAGCATCCAATCCGGGACAGTAAACTATGGCTACACCTTC
cdr3_aa: CASSIQSGTVNYGYTF

j_call: TRBJ2-5
v_call: TRBV2
clone_size: NA
d_call: NA
cdr3_nt: TGTGCCAGCAGTGGGACACAGGATAACAAAGAGACCCAGTACTTC
cdr3_aa: CASSGTQDNKETQYF

j_call: TRBJ2-3
v_call: TRBV5-1
clone_size: NA
d_call: NA
cdr3_nt: TGCGCCAGCAGCTCATTCGACAGTAGCACAGATACGCAGTATTTT
cdr3_aa: CASSSFDSSTDTQYF

j_call: TRBJ1-3
v_call: TRBV5-4
clone_size: NA
d_call: TRBD1
cdr3_nt: TGTGCCAGCAGCCTGGACAGGGCTGGAAACACCATATATTTT
cdr3_aa: CASSLDRAGNTIYF

j_call: TRBJ2-7
v_call: TRBV9
clone_size: NA
d_call: TRBD2
cdr3_nt: TGTGCCAGCAGCGCCGGGACTAGCGAATCCTACGAGCAGTACTTC
cdr3_aa: CASSAGTSESYEQYF

j_call: TRBJ2-7
v_call: TRBV5-6
clone_size: NA
d_call: TRBD1
cdr3_nt: TGTGCCAGCAGCTTTCGTGGCAGGGGGTACGAGCAGTACTTC
cdr3_aa: CASSFRGRGYEQYF

j_call: TRBJ1-5
v_call: TRBV6-5
clone_size: once
d_call: NA
cdr3_nt: TGTGCCAGCAGTTACTCACAGGTGAATCAGCCCCAGCATTTT
cdr3_aa: CASSYSQVNQPQHF

j_call: TRBJ2-7
v_call: TRBV7-6
clone_size: few
d_call: NA
cdr3_nt: TGTGCCTCGCGGGGCGACACCTACGAGCAGTACTTC
cdr3_aa: CASRGDTYEQYF

j_call: TRBJ1-3
v_call: TRBV2
clone_size: NA
d_call: NA
cdr3_nt: TGTGCCAGCAGTGAAGCGCTTCTAATACGGGGAAACACCATATATTTT
cdr3_aa: CASSEALLIRGNTIYF

j_call: TRBJ2-3
v_call: TRBV7-2
clone_size: once
d_call: NA
cdr3_nt: TGTGCCAGCACCCCCGGCACAGATACGCAGTATTTT
cdr3_aa: CASTPGTDTQYF

j_call: TRBJ2-3
v_call: TRBV4-3
clone_size: NA
d_call: TRBD2
cdr3_nt: TGCGCCAGCAGCCAAGAAGGACTAGGGGCAGATACGCAGTATTTT
cdr3_aa: CASSQEGLGADTQYF

j_call: TRBJ2-3
v_call: TRBV2
clone_size: NA
d_call: NA
cdr3_nt: TGTGCCAGCAGTGGTACGGGGAGCACAGATACGCAGTATTTT
cdr3_aa: CASSGTGSTDTQYF

j_call: TRBJ1-4
v_call: TRBV9
clone_size: NA
d_call: TRBD1
cdr3_nt: TGTGCCAGCAGCGTAGGGACAGGGTTTTCTGAAAAACTGTTTTTT
cdr3_aa: CASSVGTGFSEKLFF

j_call: TRBJ2-7
v_call: TRBV7-8
clone_size: NA
d_call: TRBD1
cdr3_nt: TGTGCCAGCAGCTTAGCCGGGACAGCCTACGAGCAGTACTTC
cdr3_aa: CASSLAGTAYEQYF

j_call: TRBJ1-4
v_call: TRBV28
clone_size: NA
d_call: NA
cdr3_nt: TGTGCCAGCAGTTACTCGAACAATGAAAAACTGTTTTTT
cdr3_aa: CASSYSNNEKLFF

j_call: TRBJ2-1
v_call: TRBV12-5
clone_size: NA
d_call: TRBD2
cdr3_nt: TGTGCTAGTGGTTTGGAACGGACTATGAGCGGGAGCTTCGGTGAGCAGTTCTTC
cdr3_aa: CASGLERTMSGSFGEQFF

j_call: TRBJ2-2
v_call: TRBV5-1
clone_size: NA
d_call: TRBD1
cdr3_nt: TGCGCCAGCAGCTTCCTAGGGGGCGAGGACACCGGGGAGCTGTTTTTT
cdr3_aa: CASSFLGGEDTGELFF

j_call: TRBJ1-2
v_call: TRBV4-1
clone_size: NA
d_call: NA
cdr3_nt: TGCGCCAGCAGCCAAGTCCGGGGGGCGCCGGCTAACTATGGCTACACCTTC
cdr3_aa: CASSQVRGAPANYGYTF

j_call: TRBJ1-2
v_call: TRBV15
clone_size: NA
d_call: TRBD1
cdr3_nt: TGTGCCACCAGCGACGACAGGGGGAATGGCTACACCTTC
cdr3_aa: CATSDDRGNGYTF

j_call: TRBJ1-2
v_call: TRBV4-3
clone_size: NA
d_call: TRBD1
cdr3_nt: TGCGCCAGCAGCCAAGATTTCACAGGGGCCACTGGCTACACCTTC
cdr3_aa: CASSQDFTGATGYTF

j_call: TRBJ2-5
v_call: TRBV4-1
clone_size: NA
d_call: TRBD2
cdr3_nt: TGCGCCAGCAGCCAAGTCGGGGGAGGGATCCAAGAGACCCAGTACTTC
cdr3_aa: CASSQVGGGIQETQYF

j_call: TRBJ1-5
v_call: TRBV4-2
clone_size: NA
d_call: NA
cdr3_nt: TGTGCCAGCAGCCGGGACACGGACCACAATCAGCCCCAGCATTTT
cdr3_aa: CASSRDTDHNQPQHF

j_call: TRBJ2-2
v_call: TRBV1
clone_size: once
d_call: NA
cdr3_nt: TGCACCAGCAGCCAGAATACGGGACAGGGAAAAACCGGGGAGCTGTTTTTT
cdr3_aa: CTSSQNTGQGKTGELFF

j_call: TRBJ2-3
v_call: TRBV5-6
clone_size: NA
d_call: NA
cdr3_nt: TGTGCCAGCAGCAAAACCCTGTCGGGCACAGATACGCAGTATTTT
cdr3_aa: CASSKTLSGTDTQYF

j_call: TRBJ2-1
v_call: TRBV18
clone_size: NA
d_call: NA
cdr3_nt: TGTGCCAGCTCACCCATCACTAGCATTTCCTACAATGAGCAGTTCTTC
cdr3_aa: CASSPITSISYNEQFF

j_call: TRBJ2-5
v_call: TRBV7-2
clone_size: NA
d_call: TRBD2
cdr3_nt: TGTGCCAGCAGCCGGGGGACTAGCGGGTTAGAGACCCAGTACTTC
cdr3_aa: CASSRGTSGLETQYF

j_call: TRBJ2-7
v_call: TRBV13
clone_size: once
d_call: NA
cdr3_nt: TGTGCCAGCAGCTTAGGACCAGGGACCTACGAGCAGTACTTC
cdr3_aa: CASSLGPGTYEQYF

j_call: TRBJ1-1
v_call: TRBV27
clone_size: NA
d_call: NA
cdr3_nt: TGTGCCAGCAGCCCTGCCAGGGTAGGGACTGAAGCTTTCTTT
cdr3_aa: CASSPARVGTEAFF

j_call: TRBJ2-1
v_call: TRBV7-9
clone_size: few
d_call: NA
cdr3_nt: TGTGCCAGCAGCTCCACGGGACTGGCCGACAATGAGCAGTTCTTC
cdr3_aa: CASSSTGLADNEQFF

j_call: TRBJ2-5
v_call: TRBV7-9
clone_size: NA
d_call: TRBD2
cdr3_nt: TGTGCCAGCAGCTCGAGCGGGAGGGTCGGAGAGACCCAGTACTTC
cdr3_aa: CASSSSGRVGETQYF

j_call: TRBJ1-1
v_call: TRBV18
clone_size: NA
d_call: NA
cdr3_nt: TGTGCCAGCTCACCACCGAGCAGGGGACGAACAACTGAAGCTTTCTTT
cdr3_aa: CASSPPSRGRTTEAFF

j_call: TRBJ2-5
v_call: TRBV9
clone_size: few
d_call: TRBD2
cdr3_nt: TGTGCCAGCAGCACTCAACCTGGAGCGGGGGGGGAGACCCAGTACTTC
cdr3_aa: CASSTQPGAGGETQYF

j_call: TRBJ2-7
v_call: TRBV5-4
clone_size: NA
d_call: TRBD1
cdr3_nt: TGTGCCAGCAGCCTGGGACAGGGCGTGGACGAGCAGTACTTC
cdr3_aa: CASSLGQGVDEQYF

j_call: TRBJ2-7
v_call: TRBV10-1
clone_size: NA
d_call: TRBD2
cdr3_nt: TGCGCCAGCAGTGAGGGCGGGAGTTACTACGAGCAGTACTTC
cdr3_aa: CASSEGGSYYEQYF

j_call: TRBJ2-5
v_call: TRBV2
clone_size: NA
d_call: TRBD1
cdr3_nt: TGTGCCAGCAGTGGAGGGACAGGAGAGACCCAGTACTTC
cdr3_aa: CASSGGTGETQYF